Listed below are T cell receptor beta chains from one sample, sequenced in a study of blood T cell repertoires in COVID-19. Sequenced by immunoSEQ multiplex PCR; TCRdb stores in-frame clones only, minus some. This sample yields around 200,000 clones, of which about 85% are seen a single time; 15% to 20% belongs to the top ten. Sequenced input: peripheral blood. These receptors came from an elderly woman with active or convalescent COVID-19. CDR3s include the opening cysteine and the closing phenylalanine or tryptophan. The D gene is left open where the match is weak. Size values are once, few and many counts, or a class for expanded clones, and some rows have none.

V,D,J,size,DNA,CDR3
TRBV27,.,TRBJ1-3,.,TGTGCCAGCAGGGCTGGGGCAGGGGTAAACACCATATATTTT,CASRAGAGVNTIYF
TRBV19,.,TRBJ1-1,.,TGTGCCAGTAGTATAGATGTCTCAGGGATGGCTTTCTTT,CASSIDVSGMAFF
TRBV9,TRBD1,TRBJ1-3,.,TGTGCCAGCAGCGTAGAGGGGGCCAATGGAAACACCATATATTTT,CASSVEGANGNTIYF
TRBV30,TRBD1,TRBJ1-5,.,TGTGCCTGGAGTTCCACGGACAGGGGTAACAATCAGCCCCAGCATTTT,CAWSSTDRGNNQPQHF
TRBV7-2,TRBD1,TRBJ2-7,.,TGTGCCAGCAGTTTCGACGACAGGGGGAGGTACGAGCAGTACTTC,CASSFDDRGRYEQYF
TRBV14,.,TRBJ2-5,.,TGTGCCAGCAGCCAAGACAGGTCGTGGGAGACCCAGTACTTC,CASSQDRSWETQYF
TRBV19,TRBD1,TRBJ1-1,.,TGTGCCAGTAGTAGACAGGGTTACACTGAAGCTTTCTTT,CASSRQGYTEAFF
TRBV5-1,TRBD1,TRBJ2-3,.,TGCGCCAGCAGCTTGGAAGGGGGCAGGGATACGCAGTATTTT,CASSLEGGRDTQYF
TRBV20-1,TRBD1,TRBJ1-1,.,TGCAGTGCTAGTTTCCAGGGGGCGAACACTGAAGCTTTCTTT,CSASFQGANTEAFF
TRBV28,.,TRBJ1-4,.,TGTGCCAGCAGAGGGACTTCGTTTGAAAAACTGTTTTTT,CASRGTSFEKLFF
TRBV10-1,TRBD1,TRBJ1-1,.,TGCGCCAGCAGCATCACAGGGGGCACTGAAGCTTTCTTT,CASSITGGTEAFF
TRBV5-1,TRBD1,TRBJ1-1,.,TGCGCCAGCAGCTTGGTCGGGACAGCGAACACTGAAGCTTTCTTT,CASSLVGTANTEAFF
TRBV3-1/TRBV3-2,.,TRBJ1-4,.,TGTGCCAGCAGCTACGACAGGGAAAAACTGTTTTTT,CASSYDREKLFF
TRBV28,TRBD1,TRBJ2-7,.,TGTGCCAGCAGCGAAGGCAGGGGGCTGAACGAGCAGTACTTC,CASSEGRGLNEQYF
TRBV4-1,TRBD2,TRBJ2-5,.,TGCGCCAGCAGCCCCTATAGCGGGGCCCAAGAGACCCAGTACTTC,CASSPYSGAQETQYF
TRBV5-1,.,TRBJ1-1,.,TGCGCCAGCAGCTTAAACAGTTTGAACACTGAAGCTTTCTTT,CASSLNSLNTEAFF
TRBV5-4,TRBD2,TRBJ2-1,.,TGTGCCAGCAGCGCTACTAGCGGGCCTTACAATGAGCAGTTCTTC,CASSATSGPYNEQFF
TRBV5-1,TRBD2,TRBJ2-1,.,TGCGCCAGCAGCTTGTTCCTAGCGGGAGAAAGTGAGCAGTTCTTC,CASSLFLAGESEQFF
TRBV6-2/TRBV6-3,TRBD1,TRBJ2-2,.,TGTGCCAGCAGCCCGACAGGGGGGAACACCGGGGAGCTGTTTTTT,CASSPTGGNTGELFF
TRBV19,TRBD1,TRBJ1-2,.,TGTGCCAGTAGTATTGACAGGGGATTTGATGGCTACACCTTC,CASSIDRGFDGYTF
TRBV18,TRBD1,TRBJ1-3,.,TGTGCCAGCCGGACAGGGGGATTAACGACCATATATTTT,CASRTGGLTTIYF
TRBV4-1,.,TRBJ1-1,.,TGCGCCAGCAGCCAACCCTACAGTATATCTGAAGCTTTCTTT,CASSQPYSISEAFF
TRBV18,TRBD2,TRBJ2-1,.,TGTGCCAGCTCGCCGCTAGCGGGAGCACTCAATGAGCAGTTCTTC,CASSPLAGALNEQFF
TRBV5-8,TRBD1,TRBJ1-1,.,TGTGCCAGCAGTTTACAGGGGATCGTTCGTACTGAAGCTTTCTTT,CASSLQGIVRTEAFF
TRBV5-1,.,TRBJ1-1,.,TGCGCCACCAAAGAGGGCAGAAACACTGAAGCTTTCTTT,CATKEGRNTEAFF
TRBV7-2,TRBD2,TRBJ2-7,once,TGTGCCAGCAGGTTGGGACTAGTGAAAGGCGAGCAGTACTTC,CASRLGLVKGEQYF
TRBV6-6,TRBD1,TRBJ2-2,.,TGTGCCAGCAGTCAACCCAGGACAGGGGCGAACACCGGGGAGCTGTTTTTT,CASSQPRTGANTGELFF
TRBV7-2,TRBD2,TRBJ2-1,.,TGTGCCAGCGCCCCCAATAGCGGGGGGGCCCCCAATGAGCAGTTCTTC,CASAPNSGGAPNEQFF
TRBV7-6,.,TRBJ2-2,.,TGTGCCAGCAGCTTTATGTTAGAACCAACGAACACCGGGGAGCTGTTTTTT,CASSFMLEPTNTGELFF
TRBV21-1,.,TRBJ2-3,.,TGTGCCACGGACACATACACAGATACGCAGTATTTT,CATDTYTDTQYF
TRBV20-1,.,TRBJ1-4,.,TGCAGTGCTAGTTCGGTTCTCCGCCGGGAAAAACTGTTTTTT,CSASSVLRREKLFF
TRBV18,TRBD1,TRBJ2-2,once,TGTGCCAGCTCAAGGGACAGGGTATCCGGGGAGCTGTTTTTT,CASSRDRVSGELFF
TRBV7-8,.,TRBJ1-4,.,TGTGCCAGCAGCCGGCGGGCCCCCCAAGGAGAAAAACTGTTTTTT,CASSRRAPQGEKLFF
TRBV5-4,.,TRBJ2-3,.,TGTGCCAGCAGCTATCATACAGATACGCAGTATTTT,CASSYHTDTQYF
TRBV28,TRBD1,TRBJ1-2,.,TGTGCCAGTTCCTCCGGGACAGGGAACTATGGCTACACCTTC,CASSSGTGNYGYTF